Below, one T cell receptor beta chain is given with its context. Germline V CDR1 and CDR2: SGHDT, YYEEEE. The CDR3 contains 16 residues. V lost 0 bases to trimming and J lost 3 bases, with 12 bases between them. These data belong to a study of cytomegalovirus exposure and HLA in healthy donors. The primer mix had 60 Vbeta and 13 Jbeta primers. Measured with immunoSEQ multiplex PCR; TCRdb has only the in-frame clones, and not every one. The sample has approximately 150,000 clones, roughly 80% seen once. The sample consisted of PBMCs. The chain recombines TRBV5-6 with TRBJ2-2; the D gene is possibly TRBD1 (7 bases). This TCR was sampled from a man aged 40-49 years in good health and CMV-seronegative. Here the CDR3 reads CASSLDTGDYTGELFF. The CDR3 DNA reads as TGTGCCAGCAGCTTGGATACAGGGGACTACACCGGGGAGCTGTTTTTT. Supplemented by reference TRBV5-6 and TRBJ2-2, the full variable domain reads DAGVTQSPTHLIKTRGQQVTLRCSPKSGHDTVSWYQQALGQGPQFIFQYYEEEERQRGNFPDRFSGHQFPNYSSELNVNALLLGDSALYLCASSLDTGDYTGELFFGEGSRLTVL.